This T cell receptor beta chain came from a study of T-cell memory formation after mild COVID-19. V lost 1 base, J lost 0 bases, and 15 bases stayed unmatched. This CDR3 region has 20 residues. Germline CDR1 MGHRA, CDR2 YSYEKL. This clonotype was found a few times. TCRdb analysed the 5' RACE reads with MiXCR anew, one entry per CDR3 protein. In the table there are about 290,000 distinct CDR3 sequences, more than 15% of which are singletons. The chain joins TRBV4-1 to TRBJ1-5, with 7 bases that match TRBD1. The receptor was isolated from a man in his late teens or twenties who had mild COVID-19 (a few samples of this study predate the infection). Cell type and time point are not known. Sequencing was carried out using PBMCs or a T cell subset sorted from them (not recorded which). CDR3 coding DNA: TGCGCCAGCAGCCAAGTCCCTATATTGCAGGGGGGATTTAGCAATCAGCCCCAGCATTTT. Its protein is CASSQVPILQGGFSNQPQHF.